This T cell receptor (beta chain) was found in a study of T cells in Graves' hyperthyroidism and ophthalmopathy. RNA transcripts provided the source from which TCR beta CDR3 regions were amplified. During a first-round RT-PCR of the TCR CDR3, the HTBI primer set was used. TCRdb re-called the multiplex PCR reads with MiXCR, one entry per CDR3 protein. The data show hundreds of thousands of distinct CDR3 sequences, around 13% seen once. Germline lookup yields CDR1 SGHTA and CDR2 FQGNSA. CDR3 length equals 14 residues. Trimming at V came to 0 bases and at J to 7 bases, leaving 5 bases not matched to a gene.

This TCR came from a woman between 50 and 59 years old with Graves' ophthalmopathy. Sequencing used blood. V usage is TRBV7-2 and J usage is TRBJ2-5, with 7 bases aligning to TRBD1. CDR3 nucleotide sequence: TGTGCCAGCAGCTTAGCCGAGGGGGCCGGGACCCAGTACTTC. Amino acids: CASSLAEGAGTQYF.